This T cell receptor beta chain was obtained from a study of T-cell reconstitution after alpha-beta-depleted transplantation in children. Using unique molecular identifiers, the investigators prepared the TCRbeta library. Each CDR3 protein is one row after TCRdb ran MiXCR on the PCR reads. The table shows roughly 350,000 distinct CDR3 sequences, with around 10% occurring only once. This clonotype came up a few times. The origin of this receptor is a human donor who donated a stem cell graft to a child with acute lymphoblastic leukemia. The starting material was PBMCs from the stem cell graft donor, obtained from the stem cell graft.

The CDR3 region has the DNA TGTGCCAGCAGCCCGAAGCCAGCGGGAGGGCATGGAGATACGCAGTATTTT. Protein product: CASSPKPAGGHGDTQYF. The rearrangement joins TRBV7-8 to TRBJ2-3; 10 nucleotides line up with TRBD2. This CDR3 spans 17 amino acids. After removal of 5 bases from V and 5 bases from J, the junction contained 13 bases not matched to a gene. Germline V gene data show CDR1 as SGHVS and CDR2 as FQNEAQ.